This T cell receptor (beta chain) appears in the sequencing data of a study of blood T cell repertoires in COVID-19. On the study more broadly: Collection of acute and convalescent COVID-19 samples took place in the United States, Italy and Spain.

Residents of 24 US areas, aged about 18 to 89 years, made up the participants. Grouping used clinical history reported by participants in a survey and questionnaire. Libraries were prepared by immunoSEQ multiplex PCR; TCRdb keeps only in-frame clonotypes and omits some of them. The data show some 380,000 clones, roughly 86% seen once. This CDR3 has 12 residues. The germline V and J ends were trimmed by 9 bases and 4 bases, with 12 bases remaining between them. Germline V gives CDR1 MNHEY, CDR2 SMNVEV (reference sequence). The sample consisted of PBMCs or T cells enriched from blood (not recorded which). This TCR was recovered from a man younger than 45 who had recovered from COVID-19. V usage is TRBV27 and J usage is TRBJ1-2, with a weak D call TRBD1 (6 bases). As DNA, the CDR3 is TGTGCCAGTAGTCAAGGGGGCTATGGCTACACCTTC. This codes for CASSQGGYGYTF.